This section outlines one T cell receptor beta chain sequence together with its context. Its antigen is currently unknown. The sample comes from a study of T cell responses to AZD1222 COVID-19 vaccine. General study findings and limits: Recipients of two AZD1222 doses showed rising Spike-specific TCR breadth and depth. Spike was spanned by vaccine-associated CD4 TCRs, with dominance at 160-218 and 743-854.

Some second doses came at about 4 weeks and others at about 12 weeks; these were pooled. Sequenced by immunoSEQ multiplex PCR; TCRdb stores in-frame clones only, minus some. The sample lists around 80,000 clones; 80% to 90% were seen once. The germline V gene encodes CDR1 MDHEN and CDR2 SYDVKM. The ends were cut back, 5 bases at V and 6 bases at J, with 17 bases in the middle. The CDR3 runs to 16 residues. This TCR derives from an adult who received the AZD1222 COVID-19 vaccine. Sample: peripheral blood, taken 28 days after the second AZD1222 dose. The J gene is TRBJ1-6, the V gene TRBV28; D gene unclear. This CDR3 reads CASSTHRASGNSPLHF. The CDR3, as DNA: TGTGCCAGCAGTACCCACCGGGCTTCGGGTAATTCACCCCTCCACTTT. Variable domain in full (rest from reference TRBV28 and TRBJ1-6): DVKVTQSSRYLVKRTGEKVFLECVQDMDHENMFWYRQDPGLGLRLIYFSYDVKMKEKGDIPEGYSVSREKKERFSLILESASTNQTSMYLCASSTHRASGNSPLHFGNGTRLTVT.